The T cell receptor (beta chain) under discussion was sequenced for a study of PD-1 blockade in classical Hodgkin lymphoma. Each patient's relapse followed autologous stem cell transplantation, and brentuximab vedotin exposure varied. Patients had relapsed/refractory classical Hodgkin lymphoma with complete response, partial response or progressive disease as best response. General observations from the study: When nivolumab was started under 1 year after ASCT, patients were excluded. Similar baseline diversity was found in complete responders and newly diagnosed patients.

This CDR3 is built from 15 residues. Germline V gene data show CDR1 as LNHNV and CDR2 as YYDKDF (reference sequence). The ends were cut back, 0 bases at V and 2 bases at J, with 10 bases in the middle. Generated by immunoSEQ multiplex PCR, the TCRdb table keeps only in-frame clones and is missing some. The table has about 100,000 clones, 80% to 90% seen once. Concerning this clone itself: What it binds is not known.

This chain uses TRBV15 with TRBJ1-2; maybe TRBD1 (5 bases). Source: peripheral blood mononuclear cells (PBMCs), taken before the second cycle of nivolumab. This TCR was sampled from a human donor with classical Hodgkin lymphoma. The CDR3 spells CATSRDGTANYGYTF. The CDR3 DNA sequence: TGTGCCACCAGCAGAGACGGGACGGCGAACTATGGCTACACCTTC.